These T cell receptor beta chains were read from a single sample in a study of CD8 T cells in ankylosing spondylitis. TCRdb ran MiXCR on the 5' RACE reads and lists one entry per CDR3 protein. The table includes about 210,000 distinct CDR3 sequences, about 7.3% detected once. The sample was blood, either unsorted or a sorted T cell fraction (not recorded which). These receptor sequences come from a male donor with ankylosing spondylitis. CDR3s include the opening cysteine and the closing phenylalanine or tryptophan. The D gene is left open where the match is weak. Size values are once, few and many counts, or a class for expanded clones, and some rows have none.

CDR3,DNA,D,V,J,size
CASSYPSGSRTGELFF,TGTGCCAGCAGTTACCCTAGCGGGAGTAGGACCGGGGAGCTGTTTTTT,TRBD2,TRBV6-2/TRBV6-3,TRBJ2-2,few
CASSLVPYYGYTF,TGTGCCAGCAGTTTAGTCCCCTACTATGGCTACACCTTC,-,TRBV27,TRBJ1-2,many
CSARTSGMDTQYF,TGCAGTGCTAGGACTAGCGGGATGGATACGCAGTATTTT,TRBD2,TRBV20-1,TRBJ2-3,-
CASSQGQTRISRVNEQFF,TGTGCCAGCAGCCAGGGCCAAACCCGTATCTCCAGGGTCAATGAGCAGTTCTTC,-,TRBV4-2,TRBJ2-1,many
CSARGRSSYNEQFF,TGCAGTGCTAGAGGCAGGAGCTCCTACAATGAGCAGTTCTTC,-,TRBV20-1,TRBJ2-1,many
CASSYATGSGYEQYF,TGTGCCAGCAGCTACGCGACAGGGTCCGGCTACGAGCAGTACTTC,TRBD1,TRBV13,TRBJ2-7,-
CASSQKVFSYNEQFF,TGTGCCAGCAGCCAAAAAGTTTTCTCCTACAATGAGCAGTTCTTC,-,TRBV14,TRBJ2-1,few
CASSLETGPYEQYF,TGTGCCAGCAGCTTAGAGACAGGGCCCTACGAGCAGTACTTC,TRBD1,TRBV7-8,TRBJ2-7,many
CASSIASGYNEQFF,TGTGCCAGTAGTATAGCGAGCGGGTACAATGAGCAGTTCTTC,-,TRBV19,TRBJ2-1,few
CASIGQVNTEAFF,TGTGCCAGCATAGGTCAGGTGAACACTGAAGCTTTCTTT,-,TRBV6-1,TRBJ1-1,many
CSVPRQGPRDEQFF,TGCAGCGTACCTAGACAGGGACCTCGGGATGAGCAGTTCTTC,TRBD1,TRBV29-1,TRBJ2-1,many
CASSVSTGKNTEAFF,TGTGCCAGCAGCGTTTCAACAGGGAAAAACACTGAAGCTTTCTTT,-,TRBV7-8,TRBJ1-1,many
CSARGLAGISSYEQYF,TGCAGTGCTAGAGGGCTAGCGGGAATATCTTCCTACGAGCAGTACTTC,TRBD2,TRBV20-1,TRBJ2-7,-
CASSTYRTGGFYNEQFF,TGCGCCAGCAGCACTTACCGGACAGGGGGCTTCTACAATGAGCAGTTCTTC,TRBD1,TRBV5-1,TRBJ2-1,many
CASGFSLAGGNEQFF,TGTGCTAGTGGTTTTTCACTAGCGGGAGGGAATGAGCAGTTCTTC,TRBD2,TRBV12-5,TRBJ2-1,many
CATSRGGTDPSYF,TGTGCCACCAGCAGAGGAGGGACAGATCCCTCGTATTTT,TRBD1,TRBV15,TRBJ2-3,many
CASSFVRGRTDTQYF,TGTGCCAGCAGCTTCGTAAGGGGGCGCACAGATACGCAGTATTTT,TRBD1,TRBV7-8,TRBJ2-3,-
CASSKGTGSGYNEQFF,TGTGCCAGCTCAAAAGGTACGGGGTCTGGCTACAATGAGCAGTTCTTC,-,TRBV18,TRBJ2-1,few
CAISEGQGYTEAFF,TGTGCCATCAGTGAGGGACAGGGATACACTGAAGCTTTCTTT,TRBD1,TRBV10-3,TRBJ1-1,many
CAISEGTANYGYTF,TGTGCCATCAGTGAAGGGACAGCTAACTATGGCTACACCTTC,TRBD1,TRBV10-3,TRBJ1-2,-
CASSHTGVYEQYF,TGTGCCAGCAGTCACACAGGGGTCTACGAGCAGTACTTC,TRBD1,TRBV27,TRBJ2-7,many
CSVGTGIYNEQFF,TGCAGCGTCGGGACAGGTATATACAATGAGCAGTTCTTC,TRBD1,TRBV29-1,TRBJ2-1,-
CAISESGGSTEAFF,TGTGCCATCAGTGAGTCGGGTGGGTCCACTGAAGCTTTCTTT,-,TRBV10-3,TRBJ1-1,-
CSARDLSGENTGELFF,TGCAGTGCTAGAGATCTAAGCGGGGAGAACACCGGGGAGCTGTTTTTT,TRBD2,TRBV20-1,TRBJ2-2,few
CASSFTGGHGYTF,TGTGCCAGCAGCTTCACAGGGGGCCATGGCTACACCTTC,TRBD1,TRBV5-5,TRBJ1-2,many
CAISEHRADGYTF,TGTGCCATCAGTGAACACAGGGCCGACGGCTACACCTTC,-,TRBV10-3,TRBJ1-2,many
CASSDSIVPPVNEQFF,TGTGCCAGCAGTGACTCGATTGTCCCCCCGGTCAATGAGCAGTTCTTC,-,TRBV6-4,TRBJ2-1,many
CATSESGAYGYTF,TGTGCCACCAGTGAATCCGGGGCCTATGGCTACACCTTC,-,TRBV24-1,TRBJ1-2,many
CASSGADRGFGETQYF,TGTGCCAGCAGCGGAGCGGACAGGGGTTTTGGAGAGACCCAGTACTTC,TRBD1,TRBV7-9,TRBJ2-5,many
CASSVGGAGGPNTDTQYF,TGTGCCAGCAGCGTAGGAGGAGCGGGGGGGCCAAACACAGATACGCAGTATTTT,TRBD2,TRBV9,TRBJ2-3,many
CASALTDPSSTDTQYF,TGTGCCAGCGCCCTGACAGATCCCTCTAGCACAGATACGCAGTATTTT,-,TRBV12-3/TRBV12-4,TRBJ2-3,few
CASSQDLGKNYGYTF,TGTGCCAGCAGCCAAGACCTCGGGAAGAACTATGGCTACACCTTC,-,TRBV4-2,TRBJ1-2,many
CSARREYTGELFF,TGCAGTGCTAGAAGAGAGTATACCGGGGAGCTGTTTTTT,-,TRBV20-1,TRBJ2-2,many
CASHSKSRGPEYEQYF,TGTGCCAGCCACTCCAAAAGTCGGGGGCCCGAGTACGAGCAGTACTTC,-,TRBV7-2,TRBJ2-7,many
CASRDVNSNQPQHF,TGTGCCAGCCGGGACGTCAATAGCAATCAGCCCCAGCATTTT,-,TRBV2,TRBJ1-5,many
CSVDGNNYGYTF,TGCAGCGTTGACGGGAATAACTATGGCTACACCTTC,-,TRBV29-1,TRBJ1-2,many
CASSFQNRYEQYF,TGTGCCAGCAGTTTTCAGAACAGATACGAGCAGTACTTC,-,TRBV27,TRBJ2-7,many
CASRMDSSYEQYF,TGCGCCAGCAGGATGGACAGTTCCTACGAGCAGTACTTC,-,TRBV10-1,TRBJ2-7,many
CASSPPGGGKNEQFF,TGTGCCAGCAGCCCCCCCGGTGGGGGTAAGAATGAGCAGTTCTTC,-,TRBV9,TRBJ2-1,few
CASSYRDFYYGYTF,TGTGCCAGCAGTTACCGGGACTTCTACTATGGCTACACCTTC,-,TRBV6-2/TRBV6-3,TRBJ1-2,many
CATSDFDTGELFF,TGTGCCACCAGTGATTTCGACACCGGGGAGCTGTTTTTT,-,TRBV24-1,TRBJ2-2,many
CASESVSYNEQFF,TGTGCCAGCGAGAGTGTATCCTACAATGAGCAGTTCTTC,-,TRBV2,TRBJ2-1,-
CASSLDWADQETQYF,TGTGCCAGCAGCTTAGATTGGGCAGACCAAGAGACCCAGTACTTC,-,TRBV7-2,TRBJ2-5,few
CASSRDRASTGELFF,TGTGCCAGCAGCCGCGACAGGGCATCCACCGGGGAGCTGTTTTTT,TRBD1,TRBV11-3,TRBJ2-2,-
CASSLVGGTRGWFTDTQYF,TGTGCCAGCAGCTTAGTAGGGGGAACTCGTGGTTGGTTCACAGATACGCAGTATTTT,-,TRBV11-1,TRBJ2-3,many
CASSQEDSGETEAFF,TGCGCCAGCAGCCAAGAAGACAGCGGGGAGACTGAAGCTTTCTTT,-,TRBV4-1,TRBJ1-1,many
CATSPDRGLSPLHF,TGTGCCACCAGCCCGGACAGGGGGCTTTCACCCCTCCACTTT,TRBD1,TRBV15,TRBJ1-6,-
CASIGGRNRPNEQYF,TGTGCCAGCATTGGGGGCAGAAACCGACCCAACGAGCAGTACTTC,-,TRBV2,TRBJ2-7,-
CASSLGTGLAVNTGELFF,TGTGCCAGCAGCTTAGGCACCGGACTAGCGGTGAACACCGGGGAGCTGTTTTTT,TRBD2,TRBV13,TRBJ2-2,many
CSVEGLAAEAFF,TGCAGCGTAGAAGGACTGGCGGCTGAAGCTTTCTTT,-,TRBV29-1,TRBJ1-1,few
CASSTRDRSVGEQFF,TGTGCCAGCAGTACCCGGGACAGAAGCGTTGGTGAGCAGTTCTTC,TRBD1,TRBV6-2/TRBV6-3,TRBJ2-1,-
CSVEDPSLALSGNEQFF,TGCAGCGTTGAAGATCCGTCATTGGCATTGAGCGGCAATGAGCAGTTCTTC,-,TRBV29-1,TRBJ2-1,-
CASSPLDALLWYGYTF,TGTGCCAGCTCGCCCCTCGACGCCCTACTATGGTATGGCTACACCTTC,-,TRBV25-1,TRBJ1-2,many
CASSPSLGQLSNQPQHF,TGTGCCAGCAGCCCCTCTTTGGGACAGCTTAGCAATCAGCCCCAGCATTTT,TRBD1,TRBV7-8,TRBJ1-5,many
CASSSPLGGTKNIQYF,TGCGCCAGCAGCTCCCCCTTAGGGGGGACCAAAAACATTCAGTACTTC,-,TRBV4-1,TRBJ2-4,many
CASSPQSDRGYF,TGTGCCAGCAGTCCCCAATCGGACAGGGGATACTTC,TRBD1,TRBV28,TRBJ2-7,many
CASSQNLGEQFF,TGCGCCAGCAGCCAGAATCTAGGGGAGCAGTTCTTC,-,TRBV4-1,TRBJ2-1,many
CASSYWPPGRGEDTEAFF,TGTGCCAGCAGTTACTGGCCTCCGGGTCGTGGTGAGGACACTGAAGCTTTCTTT,-,TRBV6-2/TRBV6-3,TRBJ1-1,-